The 31 T cell receptor beta chains listed next were all sequenced from one sample in a study of T cell responses to AZD1222 COVID-19 vaccine. TCRdb's copy holds only in-frame clones and misses some; the assay was immunoSEQ multiplex PCR. This table has 75,000 to 100,000 clones, about 89% appearing once. The sample in question was peripheral blood, obtained on day 0 of AZD1222 vaccination. These receptors were obtained from an adult in good health.

The chain employs TRBV28 and TRBJ2-7; D remains ambiguous. The CDR3 has 12 amino acids. Germline lookup yields CDR1 MDHEN and CDR2 SYDVKM. V was shortened by 5 bases and J by 12 bases, with 17 bases between the two germline ends. CDR3 residues: CASSPRDVIWYF. CDR3 DNA sequence: TGTGCCAGCAGTCCCAGAGACGTGATTTGGTACTTC.

The chain is built from TRBV28 and TRBJ2-2; D is unresolved. CDR3 size: 14 residues. Germline CDR1 and CDR2: MDHEN and SYDVKM. V shed 6 bases and J shed 0 bases, with 8 bases lying between them. The CDR3 sequence is CASRYAPNTGELFF. For the CDR3, the DNA is TGTGCCAGCAGATATGCACCGAACACCGGGGAGCTGTTTTTT.

V is TRBV7-8 and J is TRBJ1-2; D unresolved. Trimming removed 4 bases at V and 8 bases at J, with 23 bases between. Germline loops: CDR1 SGHVS, CDR2 FQNEAQ. The CDR3 consists of 16 residues. In DNA, the CDR3 is TGTGCCAGCAGCTCAGAGGTTAACGCGGTTTCGGGAGGCTACACCTTC. Translating it yields CASSSEVNAVSGGYTF.

J is TRBJ2-1 and V is TRBV3-1 (or the pseudogene TRBV3-2), with TRBD2 matching 11 bases. Germline CDR1 reads LGHDT; CDR2 reads YNNKEL (reference sequence). V was clipped by 4 bases and J by 4 bases; unmatched bases: 3. The CDR3 is 15 amino acids. This CDR3 reads CASSPGLAEYNEQFF. The CDR3 DNA reads TGTGCCAGCAGCCCGGGACTAGCGGAGTACAATGAGCAGTTCTTC.

The CDR3 sequence is CASKGLAGIEQFF. The DNA for the CDR3 is TGTGCCAGCAAGGGACTAGCGGGAATTGAGCAGTTCTTC. The chain links TRBV7-9 to TRBJ2-1, with 13 bases fitting TRBD2. Germline trimming cut 7 bases from V and 9 bases from J; bases unmatched to any gene: 3. This CDR3 spans 13 amino acids. Germline CDR1 SEHNR, CDR2 FQNEAQ (reference sequence). Full variable domain (outside the CDR3, taken from reference TRBV7-9 and TRBJ2-1): DTGVSQNPRHKITKRGQNVTFRCDPISEHNRLYWYRQTLGQGPEFLTYFQNEAQLEKSRLLSDRFSAERPKGSFSTLEIQRTEQGDSAMYLCASKGLAGIEQFFGPGTRLTVL.

This chain joins TRBV11-2 and TRBJ2-5, with 7 bases matching TRBD2. Germline trimming cut 3 bases from V and 2 bases from J; bases unmatched to any gene: 9. Germline loops: CDR1 SGHAT, CDR2 FQNNGV. CDR3 length equals 16 residues. The CDR3 spells CASSFRLASGQETQYF. DNA for the CDR3: TGTGCCAGCAGCTTCAGGTTGGCTAGCGGACAAGAGACCCAGTACTTC.

The genes are TRBV3-1 (or the pseudogene TRBV3-2) and TRBJ2-7; 7 nucleotides match TRBD1. The CDR3 is made up of 16 amino acids. The V segment lost 1 base and the J segment 4 bases; nucleotides outside the gene matches: 10. In germline, CDR1 is LGHDT, CDR2 YNNKEL (reference sequence). CDR3 nucleotide sequence: TGTGCCAGCAGCCAAGGTCGAGGGGGCGGGTTATACGAGCAGTACTTC. Protein product: CASSQGRGGGLYEQYF.

The chain recombines TRBV2 with TRBJ2-3; the match to TRBD2 covers 15 bases. Looked up from germline, CDR1 is SNHLY and CDR2 is FYNNEI. The CDR3 totals 16 residues. V trimming: 6 bases; J trimming: 5 bases; junction bases outside the gene matches: 6. CDR3 protein: CASSRGLAGGQDTQYF. Written as DNA, the CDR3 is TGTGCCAGCAGCCGGGGACTAGCGGGAGGCCAAGATACGCAGTATTTT.

The rearrangement uses TRBV2 and TRBJ1-1; 8 nucleotides agree with TRBD1. Germline V gene sequence: CDR1 SNHLY, CDR2 FYNNEI. Trimming removed 6 bases from V and 6 bases from J; junction bases left unmatched: 27. This CDR3 spans 20 amino acids. The chain's CDR3 is CASRGPGNLGQAPTGAEAFF. The CDR3 DNA reads TGTGCCAGCAGGGGCCCGGGGAATCTGGGACAGGCCCCTACTGGCGCTGAAGCTTTCTTT.

J is TRBJ2-2 and V is TRBV4-3; the match to TRBD2 covers 10 bases. The CDR3 consists of 21 residues. Losses at the gene ends were 0 bases for V and 2 bases for J; bases not matched to a gene: 15. Germline V gene lookup returns CDR1 LGHNA and CDR2 YSLEER. The CDR3 region has the DNA TGCGCCAGCAGCCAAGATCCCCTAGCGGGGGCCTCTTCCTCAAACACCGGGGAGCTGTTTTTT. Translation gives CASSQDPLAGASSSNTGELFF.

The V call is TRBV6-5, the J call TRBJ2-7; 7 bases are shared with TRBD1. Germline V gene lookup returns CDR1 MNHEY and CDR2 SVGAGI. Trimming at V came to 0 bases and at J to 2 bases, leaving 1 base not matched to a gene. The CDR3 runs to 14 residues. The CDR3 DNA follows: TGTGCCAGCAGTTACTCAGGGGGCCCCTACGAGCAGTACTTC. Translation gives CASSYSGGPYEQYF.

This chain joins TRBV5-1 and TRBJ2-3, with TRBD1 matching over 9 bases. Trimming removed 5 bases from V and 2 bases from J; junction bases left unmatched: 6. Germline CDR1 and CDR2: SGHRS and YFSETQ. The CDR3 is 15 amino acids. The CDR3, as DNA: TGCGCCAGCAGATCCGGGACAGGGCCCACAGATACGCAGTATTTT. Translating it yields CASRSGTGPTDTQYF.

This clone has a single count. The chain employs TRBV4-1 and TRBJ1-5, with D possibly matching TRBD1 (5 bases). V dropped 1 base and J dropped 9 bases, with 22 bases sitting between them. CDR3 length: 17 amino acids. The germline gives CDR1 MGHRA, CDR2 YSYEKL. The CDR3 loop reads CASSQGDSGPILGPQHF. The CDR3, as DNA: TGCGCCAGCAGCCAAGGGGACTCAGGGCCAATTCTTGGGCCCCAGCATTTT.

The sample holds one count of this clone. The chain combines TRBV21-1 with TRBJ2-3; the table's D gene call, TRBD2, was not cross checked with the DNA. TRBV21-1 is described as a pseudogene. The CDR3 covers 15 residues. CDR3 sequence reads: CASRGEERESDTQYF. DNA for the CDR3: TGTGCCAGCAGGGGTGAGGAGCGGGAGTCAGATACGCAGTATTTT.

The rearrangement joins TRBV19 to TRBJ2-2; tentative D call: TRBD1 (5 bases). Trimming shortened V by 5 bases and J by 6 bases, and 16 bases separated the two germline ends. Germline lookup yields CDR1 LNHDA and CDR2 SQIVND (reference sequence). This CDR3 spans 15 amino acids. The CDR3 region is CASSQARQSPGELFF. As DNA, the CDR3 is TGTGCCAGTAGTCAGGCAAGACAGTCACCCGGGGAGCTGTTTTTT.

This clone showed up just once. V usage is TRBV7-9 and J usage is TRBJ1-3, with D possibly matching TRBD1 (5 bases). There are 12 residues in the CDR3. Germline-derived CDR1 and CDR2 are SEHNR and FQNEAQ (reference sequence). V dropped 10 bases and J dropped 0 bases, with 7 bases sitting between them. The CDR3 is CAIQGSGNTIYF. DNA of the CDR3: TGTGCCATCCAGGGCTCTGGAAACACCATATATTTT.

The chain carries TRBV3-1 (or the pseudogene TRBV3-2) and TRBJ1-1; TRBD1 might be the D (5 bases). The CDR3 consists of 14 residues. CDR1 LGHDT and CDR2 YNNKEL come from the germline V gene (reference sequence). Trimming pared 0 bases from V and 12 bases from J, leaving 17 bases between. The CDR3 DNA is TGTGCCAGCAGCCAAGATCTAATCCCCAGGGACCCTTTCTTT. Protein: CASSQDLIPRDPFF.

The chain is built from TRBV2 and TRBJ2-1, with TRBD2 matching 10 bases. The length of the CDR3 is 14 residues. Germline V gives CDR1 SNHLY, CDR2 FYNNEI. CDR3 region: CAQQHGTSDNEQFF. The CDR3 DNA reads as TGTGCTCAGCAGCATGGGACTAGCGACAATGAGCAGTTCTTC.

This clone was seen more than once but under ten times. The rearrangement links TRBV7-9 to TRBJ1-2; TRBD1 agrees at 7 bases. The CDR3 sequence is 16 residues long. V lost 0 bases and J lost 1; bases outside the gene matches: 5. Per germline, CDR1 SEHNR and CDR2 FQNEAQ (reference sequence). Here the CDR3 DNA reads TGTGCCAGCAGCTTAGCGCTCTCAGGGGGTAACTATGGCTACACCTTC. It translates to CASSLALSGGNYGYTF.

The V call is TRBV3-1 (or the pseudogene TRBV3-2), the J call TRBJ2-5; D is unclear. The CDR3 contains 14 residues. The germline V gene has CDR1 LGHDT and CDR2 YNNKEL (reference sequence). V lost 3 bases, J lost 2 bases, and 10 bases lay in between. CDR3 DNA: TGTGCCAGCAGCCAGTTTTTAGGGCAAGAGACCCAGTACTTC. Its protein is CASSQFLGQETQYF.

This sequence joins TRBV5-5 and TRBJ1-1; maybe TRBD1 (6 bases). Trimming cost V 4 bases and J 4 bases, with 14 bases left between them. Germline CDR1 and CDR2: SGHKS and YYEKEE (reference sequence). The CDR3 extends over 14 amino acids. CDR3 nucleotides: TGTGCCAGCAGCGCCCAGGGGTTAGGCACTGAAGCTTTCTTT. Encoded protein: CASSAQGLGTEAFF.

This clone was seen a single time. This rearrangement joins TRBV6-5 to TRBJ2-5; D perhaps matches TRBD2 (5 bases). CDR3 size: 14 residues. Germline assignment: CDR1 MNHEY and CDR2 SVGAGI. V lost 4 bases and J 7 bases, leaving 16 bases between the germline ends. In nucleotides, the CDR3 is TGTGCCAGCAGTTCCGGACCGAAGAGCGGGACCCAGTACTTC. This translates into CASSSGPKSGTQYF.

This clone was seen once. The chain couples TRBV2 to TRBJ2-1; TRBD1 might be the D (6 bases). The germline gives CDR1 SNHLY, CDR2 FYNNEI. V was pared by 3 bases and J by 6 bases, with 15 bases between. CDR3 length: 15 residues. The CDR3 coding sequence is TGTGCCAGCAGTGATTTTTTGGGGGCGGTCAATGAGCAGTTCTTC. Protein product: CASSDFLGAVNEQFF.

The V gene is TRBV28, the J gene TRBJ1-4; D uncertain. CDR1 is MDHEN, CDR2 SYDVKM, per germline. The CDR3 totals 16 residues. The ends were cut back, 6 bases at V and 8 bases at J, with 22 bases in the middle. CDR3 sequence reads: CASSLPPGNGEEKLFF. DNA for the CDR3: TGTGCCAGCAGCCTCCCGCCGGGAAACGGAGAGGAAAAACTGTTTTTT.

The chain employs TRBV28 and TRBJ1-1, with D perhaps TRBD1 (5 bases). Deletions cut 2 bases from V and 1 base from J, with 8 bases between. In germline, CDR1 is MDHEN, CDR2 SYDVKM. CDR3 size: 14 residues. In DNA, the CDR3 is TGTGCCAGCAGTTTAACGGGACCGAACACTGAAGCTTTCTTT. It is translated as CASSLTGPNTEAFF.

The chain joins TRBV7-2 to TRBJ1-5; the D is unclear. The CDR3 sequence is 15 residues long. V lost 5 bases and J 1 base, leaving 12 bases between the germline ends. Germline CDR1 reads SGHTA; CDR2 reads FQGNSA. The CDR3 loop is CASSRATRSNQPQHF. As DNA, the CDR3 is TGTGCCAGCAGCAGGGCCACTAGGAGCAATCAGCCCCAGCATTTT.

This clone showed up just a few times. This chain links TRBV12-3 or TRBV12-4 with TRBJ2-3; D is undetermined. V dropped 6 bases and J dropped 11 bases, with 18 bases sitting between them. The CDR3 is 13 amino acids. The DNA of the CDR3 is TGTGCCAGCAGAATAGATGGGGTGGCTTTGCAGTATTTT. Its translation is CASRIDGVALQYF.

This clone was seen only a few times. The V gene is TRBV5-4, the J gene TRBJ2-1; tentatively, D is TRBD2 (5 bases). The V end lost 6 bases, the J end lost 8 bases, and 27 bases lay between the germline ends. This CDR3 is 17 amino acids long. The germline V gene has CDR1 SGHNT and CDR2 YYREEE (reference sequence). CDR3 DNA sequence: TGTGCCAGCACCGATATAGAAGGACTGGCAAAAGAGGATGAGCAGTTCTTC. It translates to CASTDIEGLAKEDEQFF. Complete variable domain (other parts from reference TRBV5-4 and TRBJ2-1): ETGVTQSPTHLIKTRGQQVTLRCSSQSGHNTVSWYQQALGQGPQFIFQYYREEENGRGNFPPRFSGLQFPNYSSELNVNALELDDSALYLCASTDIEGLAKEDEQFFGPGTRLTVL.

The rearrangement joins TRBV5-4 to TRBJ2-2; the D gene is possibly TRBD1 (6 bases). Looked up from germline, CDR1 is SGHNT and CDR2 is YYREEE (reference sequence). Trimming left V 5 bases short and J 5 bases short, with 16 bases between. CDR3 length: 15 residues. CDR3 DNA: TGTGCCAGCAGATTACAGGGTGTAGAGACCGGGGAGCTGTTTTTT. It translates to CASRLQGVETGELFF.

CDR3 nucleotides: TGTGCCAGCAGCCTTCTGGAGGCCGGGGAGCTGTTTTTT. It yields the protein CASSLLEAGELFF. V and J are TRBV2 and TRBJ2-2; D might be TRBD2 (5 bases). This CDR3 region has 13 residues. Trimming cost V 6 bases and J 6 bases, with 11 bases left between them. The germline V gene has CDR1 SNHLY and CDR2 FYNNEI. Filled out from reference TRBV2 and TRBJ2-2, the complete variable domain reads EPEVTQTPSHQVTQMGQEVILRCVPISNHLYFYWYRQILGQKVEFLVSFYNNEISEKSEIFDDQFSVERPDGSNFTLKIRSTKLEDSAMYFCASSLLEAGELFFGEGSRLTVL.

This chain connects TRBV6-2 or TRBV6-3 to TRBJ2-3; D unresolved. The V gene lost 3 bases and the J gene lost 0 bases, with 7 bases spanning the gap. CDR3 length equals 14 residues. Germline CDR1 reads MNHEY; CDR2 reads SVGEGT. Here the CDR3 DNA reads TGTGCCAGCAGTTATTTGTCTAGCACAGATACGCAGTATTTT. This translates into CASSYLSSTDTQYF.